The sequence of this T cell receptor beta chain was determined in a study of blood T cells in healthy people across ages. Points from the study as a whole: Estimated diversity that came from one million T cells was considered an underestimate. The long-lived group displayed more naive CD4+ cells, plus higher diversity, than the aged donors did.

CDR1 and CDR2 from the germline V gene are DFQATT and SNEGSKA (reference sequence). This CDR3 is 10 amino acids long. Trimming left V 5 bases short and J 9 bases short, with 8 bases between. This clonotype was observed at least ten times. What it binds is unknown. Donors gave around 10 milliliters of peripheral blood apiece. Per sample, extraction of total RNA gave at least 5.5 micrograms in every case. PCR was performed a second time for about 7 to 12 cycles using a sample-barcoded 5' primer and a J-beta primer mix. TCRdb analysed the 5' RACE reads with MiXCR anew, one entry per CDR3 protein. The sample holds 650,000 to 700,000 distinct CDR3 sequences, about 30% seen once.

This TCR came from an elderly woman in good health. The chain has TRBV20-1 and TRBJ1-5, with D perhaps TRBD1 (5 bases). The specimen sequenced was blood. The CDR3 coding sequence is TGCAGTGCTGGGGACCGGCCCCAGCATTTT. It codes for CSAGDRPQHF.